These 30 T cell receptor beta chains were sequenced from one sample in a study of shared clonotypes between healthy human individuals. Generated by immunoSEQ multiplex PCR, the TCRdb table keeps only in-frame clones and is missing some. The table lists some 1.5 million clones, nearly 99% of them singletons. What was sequenced was naive CD4+ T cells sorted from blood. Subset denoted: CD45RA+ positively selected. All receptors come from a man aged 30 to 45 in good health.

This chain links TRBV7-9 with TRBJ1-3; D is ambiguous. CDR3 length: 12 amino acids. Germline V lookup: CDR1 SEHNR, CDR2 FQNEAQ (reference sequence). The V and J ends lost 4 bases and 5 bases respectively, with 6 bases between them. The CDR3 nucleotides read TGTGCCAGCAGCTCACCCCGAAACACCATATATTTT. It is translated as CASSSPRNTIYF.

The genes are TRBV4-3 and TRBJ2-7; D gene ambiguous. This CDR3 comprises 15 residues. The germline V gene has CDR1 LGHNA and CDR2 YSLEER. With 1 base removed from V and 4 bases from J, the gap between germline ends came to 14 bases. CDR3 amino acids: CASSQVAVPPYEQYF. In nucleotides, the CDR3 is TGCGCCAGCAGCCAAGTCGCGGTGCCCCCTTACGAGCAGTACTTC.

The J gene is TRBJ2-5, the V gene TRBV6-1; a possible D gene is TRBD1 (5 bases). V lost 5 bases and J lost 2, with 15 bases in between. The CDR3 covers 15 residues. Germline V gene data show CDR1 as MNHNS and CDR2 as SASEGT. CDR3 sequence: CASSHQPRQQETQYF. The CDR3 nucleotides are TGTGCCAGCAGTCACCAACCTCGACAGCAAGAGACCCAGTACTTC.

This chain links TRBV5-5 with TRBJ1-5, with TRBD1 as a possible D gene (5 bases). This CDR3 has 14 residues. Germline V gives CDR1 SGHKS, CDR2 YYEKEE (reference sequence). V lost 2 bases and J lost 6, with 12 bases in between. CDR3 coding DNA: TGTGCCAGCAGCTTCAGTCGGGACGCTCAGCCCCAGCATTTT. The encoded protein is CASSFSRDAQPQHF.

The chain carries TRBV28 and TRBJ1-5, with D possibly matching TRBD1 (6 bases). The V end was cut by 6 bases, the J end by 7 bases, with 13 bases between. The CDR3 runs 13 residues. The germline V gene encodes CDR1 MDHEN and CDR2 SYDVKM. CDR3 coding DNA: TGTGCCAGCAGGGAGGGGGTAGCGCAGCCCCAGCATTTT. It codes for CASREGVAQPQHF.

In the case of this clone: Other DNA sequences from this sample encode an identical CDR3 as well. This chain joins TRBV6-5 and TRBJ1-1, with a weak D call TRBD1 (6 bases). The germline V gene encodes CDR1 MNHEY and CDR2 SVGAGI. The CDR3 spans 14 residues. The V and J ends lost 2 bases and 4 bases respectively, with 11 bases between them. CDR3 sequence: CASSYGGGGTEAFF. In DNA form, the CDR3 reads TGTGCCAGCAGTTACGGGGGGGGCGGCACTGAAGCTTTCTTT.

V and J are TRBV5-8 and TRBJ1-1; D unresolved. Germline CDR1 and CDR2: SGHTS and YDEGEE. There are 15 residues in the CDR3. Trimming left V 0 bases short and J 1 base short, with 10 bases between. The CDR3 reads CASSLEAGWNTEAFF. CDR3 DNA sequence: TGTGCCAGCAGCTTGGAGGCAGGTTGGAACACTGAAGCTTTCTTT.

The chain carries TRBV11-2 and TRBJ1-1, with D possibly TRBD1 on 5 matching bases. The CDR3 is 15 amino acids. The germline CDR1 and CDR2 sequences are SGHAT and FQNNGV. Deletions cut 6 bases from V and 2 bases from J, with 16 bases between. CDR3 protein: CASRSLRVGNTEAFF. In DNA, the CDR3 is TGTGCCAGCAGATCCCTCAGGGTGGGAAACACTGAAGCTTTCTTT.

This chain joins TRBV29-1 and TRBJ2-7; the D gene is possibly TRBD1 (6 bases). V was clipped by 7 bases and J by 3 bases, with 13 bases between them. Germline CDR1 and CDR2: SQVTM and ANQGSEA. The CDR3 extends over 12 amino acids. CDR3: CSAIRGGYEQYF. Written as DNA, the CDR3 is TGCAGCGCTATCAGGGGTGGCTACGAGCAGTACTTC.

This clone occurred once. The chain is built from TRBV6-1 and TRBJ1-5, with TRBD1 as a possible D gene (6 bases). The CDR3 sequence is 15 residues long. With 8 bases removed from V and 4 bases from J, the gap between germline ends came to 18 bases. CDR1 MNHNS and CDR2 SASEGT come from the germline V gene. The CDR3 nucleotides read TGTGCCAGCCGTAACGGGGGGGCTAGGAATCAGCCCCAGCATTTT. Translated: CASRNGGARNQPQHF.

With respect to this clone: Other DNA sequences in this sample translate to the same CDR3. The chain carries TRBV7-9 and TRBJ2-3; 9 nucleotides agree with TRBD2. The V gene's germline CDR1 is SEHNR and CDR2 FQNEAQ (reference sequence). The CDR3 length is 16 residues. V gave up 1 base and J gave up 0 bases; unmatched junction bases: 2. In nucleotides, the CDR3 is TGTGCCAGCAGCTTAGGACTAGCGGCTAGCACAGATACGCAGTATTTT. It yields the protein CASSLGLAASTDTQYF. The complete variable domain, with remaining parts taken from reference TRBV7-9 and TRBJ2-3, reads DTGVSQNPRHKITKRGQNVTFRCDPISEHNRLYWYRQTLGQGPEFLTYFQNEAQLEKSRLLSDRFSAERPKGSFSTLEIQRTEQGDSAMYLCASSLGLAASTDTQYFGPGTRLTVL.

This sequence joins TRBV19 and TRBJ1-1; D gene uncertain. The V end lost 2 bases, the J end lost 5 bases, and 12 bases lay between the germline ends. CDR1 and CDR2 from the germline V gene are LNHDA and SQIVND (reference sequence). CDR3 length: 14 amino acids. Here the CDR3 DNA reads TGTGCCAGTAGTATAAGATGGAGAGAGACTGAAGCTTTCTTT. Translation: CASSIRWRETEAFF. Combining the CDR3 with reference TRBV19 and TRBJ1-1 gives the whole variable domain DGGITQSPKYLFRKEGQNVTLSCEQNLNHDAMYWYRQDPGQGLRLIYYSQIVNDFQKGDIAEGYSVSREKKESFPLTVTSAQKNPTAFYLCASSIRWRETEAFFGQGTRLTVV.

The V and J genes are TRBV18 and TRBJ2-7; TRBD2 matches 12 bases. CDR1 and CDR2 (germline): KGHSH, LQKENI. J was trimmed by 3 bases and V by 4 bases; bases with no gene match: 7. The CDR3 contains 16 residues. The CDR3 reads CASSQFTTSGSYEQYF. Written as DNA, the CDR3 is TGTGCCAGCTCACAATTCACGACTAGCGGGAGCTACGAGCAGTACTTC. Variable domain in full (rest from reference TRBV18 and TRBJ2-7): NAGVMQNPRHLVRRRGQEARLRCSPMKGHSHVYWYRQLPEEGLKFMVYLQKENIIDESGMPKERFSAEFPKEGPSILRIQQVVRGDSAAYFCASSQFTTSGSYEQYFGPGTRLTVT.

This rearrangement joins TRBV9 to TRBJ2-5, with 14 nucleotides matching TRBD2. Germline V gives CDR1 SGDLS, CDR2 YYNGEE. The V segment lost 2 bases and the J segment 4 bases; nucleotides outside the gene matches: 4. There are 16 residues in the CDR3. CDR3 sequence (DNA): TGTGCCAGCAGCGTGGGACTAGCGGGAGTCGGAGAGACCCAGTACTTC. Encoded protein: CASSVGLAGVGETQYF.

The CDR3 reads CASSDRTEEAYGYTF. In DNA, the CDR3 is TGTGCCAGCAGTGACAGGACAGAGGAAGCGTATGGCTACACCTTC. The J gene is TRBJ1-2, the V gene TRBV6-4, with D possibly being TRBD1 (6 bases). The ends were cut back, 2 bases at V and 5 bases at J, with 15 bases in the middle. CDR1 MRHNA and CDR2 SNTAGT come from the germline V gene. The CDR3 is 15 residues long.

The chain combines TRBV27 with TRBJ1-5; TRBD1 aligns across 9 bases. This CDR3 is 15 amino acids long. The junction had 4 bases not matched to a gene; V was cut back by 5 bases and J by 2 bases. In germline, CDR1 is MNHEY, CDR2 SMNVEV (reference sequence). CDR3 bases: TGTGCCAGCAGTCCACAGGGGGCTCGCAATCAGCCCCAGCATTTT. The encoded protein is CASSPQGARNQPQHF.

The chain couples TRBV4-3 to TRBJ2-1, with D possibly matching TRBD1 (6 bases). V gave up 1 base and J gave up 4 bases, with 20 bases separating them. Germline assignment: CDR1 LGHNA and CDR2 YSLEER. CDR3 length: 18 amino acids. The CDR3 DNA is TGCGCCAGCAGCCAAGTTCAGAGAGGACAGACCCTTTACAATGAGCAGTTCTTC. Encoded protein: CASSQVQRGQTLYNEQFF.

The V call is TRBV5-1, the J call TRBJ2-3; 7 bases fit TRBD1. The junction had 3 bases not matched to a gene; V was cut back by 0 bases and J by 5 bases. Looked up from germline, CDR1 is SGHRS and CDR2 is YFSETQ. This CDR3 region has 14 residues. The chain's CDR3 is CASSLVQGVDTQYF. CDR3 bases: TGCGCCAGCAGCTTGGTCCAGGGGGTAGATACGCAGTATTTT.

This clone was seen a single time. The chain combines TRBV5-8 with TRBJ1-4; TRBD1 matches 7 bases. The CDR3 loop spans 17 amino acids. V was pared by 0 bases and J by 0 bases, with 5 bases of the junction left unmatched. CDR1 is SGHTS, CDR2 YDEGEE, per germline. This CDR3 is CASSLARGGSTNEKLFF. The CDR3 DNA sequence: TGTGCCAGCAGCTTGGCCAGGGGGGGGTCAACTAATGAAAAACTGTTTTTT.

The CDR3 region is CASSPSLIGYGYTF. The CDR3 bases are TGTGCCAGCAGTCCGAGTCTTATAGGGTATGGCTACACCTTC. The rearrangement joins TRBV28 to TRBJ1-2; the D is unclear. Germline-derived CDR1 and CDR2 are MDHEN and SYDVKM. Trimming shortened V by 5 bases and J by 5 bases, and 15 bases separated the two germline ends. The CDR3 contains 14 residues.

The V gene is TRBV5-1, the J gene TRBJ1-4; no reliable D call. V was shortened by 4 bases and J by 4 bases, with 11 bases between the two germline ends. CDR1 and CDR2 (germline): SGHRS, YFSETQ. There are 14 residues in the CDR3. CDR3 in DNA: TGCGCCAGCAGCGGTCCGGGGATTAATGAAAAACTGTTTTTT. It codes for CASSGPGINEKLFF.

V gene TRBV18 combines with J gene TRBJ2-7; D is perhaps TRBD1 (6 bases). Per germline, CDR1 KGHSH and CDR2 LQKENI. Trimming pared 4 bases from V and 3 bases from J, leaving 16 bases between. The CDR3 extends over 15 amino acids. In DNA form, the CDR3 reads TGTGCCAGCTCACGGACCGATACAGGGCTCTACGAGCAGTACTTC. Translation gives CASSRTDTGLYEQYF.

This chain uses TRBV19 with TRBJ2-7, with TRBD2 identical over 8 bases. This CDR3 has 14 residues. The J segment lost 0 bases and the V segment lost 5 bases, leaving 3 bases of the junction unmatched. Germline V lookup: CDR1 LNHDA, CDR2 SQIVND (reference sequence). This chain's CDR3 is CASSSTSGSYEQYF. The CDR3 DNA reads TGTGCCAGTAGTTCCACTAGCGGCTCCTACGAGCAGTACTTC.

The chain carries TRBV7-9 and TRBJ2-3, with 8 positions matching TRBD2. Germline V gene data show CDR1 as SEHNR and CDR2 as FQNEAQ (reference sequence). The CDR3 runs 18 residues. Trimming removed 4 bases from V and 0 bases from J; junction bases left unmatched: 12. The CDR3, as DNA: TGTGCCAGCAGCTCAGTGCCCTTAGCGGGGCATAGCACAGATACGCAGTATTTT. Translated: CASSSVPLAGHSTDTQYF.

The chain carries TRBV10-1 and TRBJ2-7; possibly TRBD2 for D (6 bases). CDR3 length: 13 residues. Germline CDR1 and CDR2: WNHNN and SYGVQD (reference sequence). The germline V and J ends were trimmed by 5 bases and 4 bases, with 12 bases remaining between them. CDR3 in amino acids: CASSRGLTYEQYF. The CDR3 bases are TGCGCCAGCAGTAGGGGACTCACGTACGAGCAGTACTTC.

This clone has just one count. This chain connects TRBV2 to TRBJ1-4; TRBD1 matches at 7 bases. The J segment lost 5 bases and the V segment lost 5 bases, leaving 8 bases of the junction unmatched. Germline loops: CDR1 SNHLY, CDR2 FYNNEI. The CDR3 runs to 15 residues. The CDR3 loop is CASSLRTGWNEKLFF. In DNA form, the CDR3 reads TGTGCCAGCAGTTTGAGGACAGGATGGAATGAAAAACTGTTTTTT.

The V gene is TRBV5-4, the J gene TRBJ2-1; 8 positions agree with TRBD2. Trimming at V came to 2 bases and at J to 4 bases, leaving 5 bases not matched to a gene. The germline V gene encodes CDR1 SGHNT and CDR2 YYREEE (reference sequence). The CDR3 has 15 residues. The CDR3 sequence is CASSLSLAGYNEQFF. CDR3 sequence (DNA): TGTGCCAGCAGCTTATCCCTAGCGGGTTACAATGAGCAGTTCTTC.

V and J are TRBV28 and TRBJ2-1; no definite D call. The CDR3 runs to 12 residues. Germline V lookup: CDR1 MDHEN, CDR2 SYDVKM. V lost 6 bases and J 4 bases, leaving 7 bases between the germline ends. In nucleotides, the CDR3 is TGTGCCAGCAGCCGTCGATACAATGAGCAGTTCTTC. Encoded protein: CASSRRYNEQFF.

The V call is TRBV5-1, the J call TRBJ2-5; TRBD1 matches at 8 bases. Germline assignment: CDR1 SGHRS and CDR2 YFSETQ. This CDR3 is 17 amino acids long. The junction had 12 bases not matched to a gene; V was cut back by 0 bases and J by 5 bases. The CDR3 DNA reads TGCGCCAGCAGCTTGGCGGGACAGGACCTATTGGTGGAGACCCAGTACTTC. Its protein is CASSLAGQDLLVETQYF.

Regarding this clone: The same CDR3 can be traced to other DNA sequences in this sample. The chain employs TRBV19 and TRBJ1-1; maybe TRBD1 (5 bases). Germline V gene lookup returns CDR1 LNHDA and CDR2 SQIVND (reference sequence). The CDR3 consists of 14 residues. Trimming stripped 8 bases from V and 0 bases from J, with 13 bases between. The CDR3 reads CASSVGVMNTEAFF. The CDR3, as DNA: TGTGCCAGTTCGGTGGGGGTTATGAACACTGAAGCTTTCTTT.